The rows below give T cell receptor beta chains drawn from one sample of a study of OX40 agonist ivuxolimab in advanced cancers. The repertoire was sequenced with immunoSEQ multiplex PCR; TCRdb's copy has only in-frame clones and lacks some. The sample carries some 80,000 clones, 94% recorded once. The source was CD4+ or CD8+ T cells sorted from blood, collected in a trial of the OX40 agonist ivuxolimab. Source of these receptors: an adult with an advanced solid tumor such as melanoma, head and neck, liver or kidney cancer. Both conserved end residues are part of each CDR3. D genes are given only for firm matches. Clone size is shown for a subset of rows, as once, few, many or a class of expanded clone.

clone_size j_call d_call cdr3_length v_call cdr3_nt cdr3_aa
NA TRBJ2-7 NA 19 TRBV7-9 TGTGCCAGCAGCTTTCATCCCAGTGACGTGGAGGGTGACCCCTACGAGCAGTACTTC CASSFHPSDVEGDPYEQYF
NA TRBJ2-2 TRBD2 14 TRBV6-5 TGTGCCAGCAGTTGGGTAGCGGGAGCCGGGGAGCTGTTTTTT CASSWVAGAGELFF
NA TRBJ2-7 TRBD2 16 TRBV18 TGTGCCAGCTCACCGCTGTGGACTAGCGACTCCTACGAGCAGTACTTC CASSPLWTSDSYEQYF
NA TRBJ2-7 TRBD1 14 TRBV13 TGTGCCAGCAGCTTAGTTGGACAGGACTACGAGCAGTACTTC CASSLVGQDYEQYF
few TRBJ2-7 NA 12 TRBV9 TGTGCCAGCAGCGCCGACGGCTACGAGCAGTACTTC CASSADGYEQYF
NA TRBJ1-2 TRBD1 13 TRBV19 TGTGCCAGTAGTCACGGGACAGTCTATGGCTACACCTTC CASSHGTVYGYTF
NA TRBJ2-7 NA 13 TRBV27 TGTGCCAGCAGTTCAAGGACATACTACGAGCAGTACTTC CASSSRTYYEQYF
NA TRBJ2-3 TRBD1 15 TRBV28 TGTGCCAGCGCCCAGGGACAGGGCGGCACAGATACGCAGTATTTT CASAQGQGGTDTQYF
NA TRBJ2-7 NA 11 TRBV15 TGTGCCACCAGCGACTACTACGAGCAGTACTTC CATSDYYEQYF
NA TRBJ2-1 NA 14 TRBV4-1 TGCGCCAGCAGCCAAGGGGGGGACTACAATGAGCAGTTCTTC CASSQGGDYNEQFF
NA TRBJ2-7 NA 13 TRBV5-6 TGTGCCAGCAGCTTGACAGGGTCCGACGAGCAGTACTTC CASSLTGSDEQYF
NA TRBJ2-5 TRBD2 17 TRBV4-3 TGCGCCAGCAGCCAAGATACCGTCGGGGGGGCGGCTGAGACCCAGTACTTC CASSQDTVGGAAETQYF
NA TRBJ2-7 TRBD1 15 TRBV27 TGTGCCAGCAGTTTATCACAGGGGACCCACTACGAGCAGTACTTC CASSLSQGTHYEQYF
NA TRBJ2-2 NA 13 TRBV13 TGTGCCAGCACCCTTGACCGGCCTGGGGAGCTGTTTTTT CASTLDRPGELFF
NA TRBJ2-7 NA 15 TRBV25-1 TGTGCCAGCAGTGAATCGGGACTGGCTACCTACGAGCAGTACTTC CASSESGLATYEQYF
once TRBJ1-1 NA 16 TRBV5-6 TGTGCCAGCACCACCTCAGGGATGGGTATTAACACTGAAGCTTTCTTT CASTTSGMGINTEAFF
NA TRBJ1-1 NA 14 TRBV2 TGTGCCAGCAGCGCCGGTGGCTCGAACACTGAAGCTTTCTTT CASSAGGSNTEAFF
NA TRBJ2-1 NA 12 TRBV19 TGTGCCAGTAGTATAGTCGGCAATGAGCAGTTCTTC CASSIVGNEQFF
NA TRBJ1-2 NA 14 TRBV6-5 TGTGCCAGCAGTTACGAGGGGGAGGCTGATGGCTACACCTTC CASSYEGEADGYTF
NA TRBJ2-1 TRBD2 17 TRBV9 TGTGCCAGCAGCATCGAGCCCGGGACTAGCGGGTATGCTGAGCAGTTCTTC CASSIEPGTSGYAEQFF
NA TRBJ1-2 NA 16 TRBV4-1 TGCGCCAGCAGCCAAGATAAAACAGCCTATATCTATGGCTACACCTTC CASSQDKTAYIYGYTF
NA TRBJ1-5 NA 17 TRBV4-3 TGCGCCAGCAGCCAAGTTCTCTTAGGCGGGCTAGATCAGCCCCAGCATTTT CASSQVLLGGLDQPQHF
NA TRBJ1-5 TRBD1 15 TRBV6-5 TGTGCCAGCAGCAAGGACAGGGGGTACGATCAGCCCCAGCATTTT CASSKDRGYDQPQHF
NA TRBJ1-2 NA 15 TRBV11-2 TGTGCCAGCAGCCCACCTGGCAGGAGTAACTATGGCTACACCTTC CASSPPGRSNYGYTF
NA TRBJ2-1 NA 11 TRBV11-2 TGTGCCAGCAGCTTAGGTGGTGAGCAGTTCTTC CASSLGGEQFF
NA TRBJ2-1 TRBD2 16 TRBV11-2 TGTGCCAGCAGCTTAGCTGGGACTAGCGCGTACAATGAGCAGTTCTTC CASSLAGTSAYNEQFF
medium-sized TRBJ1-5 TRBD1 14 TRBV25-1 TGTGCCAGCAATGGACAGGGGACCAATCAGCCCCAGCATTTT CASNGQGTNQPQHF
NA TRBJ2-1 NA 12 TRBV5-6 TGTGCCAGCATCGGGGCTAGCGTGGAGCAGTTCTTC CASIGASVEQFF
NA TRBJ1-2 NA 15 TRBV9 TGTGCCAGCAGCGTAGGGGCAGGGGTAAACTATGGCTACACCTTC CASSVGAGVNYGYTF
NA TRBJ2-7 TRBD1 15 TRBV27 TGTGCCAGCAGTATAGCCGGGACAGGAGCCTACGAGCAGTACTTC CASSIAGTGAYEQYF
NA TRBJ2-1 TRBD2 15 TRBV18 TGTGCCAGCTCACCACTTACTAGCGGTGGGAATGAGCAGTTCTTC CASSPLTSGGNEQFF
NA TRBJ1-2 NA 15 TRBV11-2 TGTGCCAGCAGCTTAGGGGACACCCGTGGGTATGGCTACACCTTC CASSLGDTRGYGYTF
NA TRBJ2-7 TRBD1 14 TRBV27 TGTGCCAGCAGTCCCCGGACAGGGGGCTACGAGCAGTACTTC CASSPRTGGYEQYF